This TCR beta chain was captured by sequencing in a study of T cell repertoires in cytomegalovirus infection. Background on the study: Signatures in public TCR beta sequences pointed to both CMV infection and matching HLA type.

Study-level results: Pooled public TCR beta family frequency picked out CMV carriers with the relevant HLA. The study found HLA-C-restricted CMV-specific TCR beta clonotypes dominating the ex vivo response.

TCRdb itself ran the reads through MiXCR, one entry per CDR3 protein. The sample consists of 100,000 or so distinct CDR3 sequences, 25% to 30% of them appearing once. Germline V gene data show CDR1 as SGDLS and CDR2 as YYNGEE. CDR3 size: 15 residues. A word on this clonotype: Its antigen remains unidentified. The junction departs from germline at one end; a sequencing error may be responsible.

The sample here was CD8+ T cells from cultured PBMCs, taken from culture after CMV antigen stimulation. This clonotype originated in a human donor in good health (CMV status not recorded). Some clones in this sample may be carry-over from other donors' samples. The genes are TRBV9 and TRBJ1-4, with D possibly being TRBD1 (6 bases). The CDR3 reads CASSVGGGGGEELFF. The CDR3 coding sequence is TGTGCCAGCAGCGTCGGCGGGGGCGGGGGTGAAGAACTGTTTTTT.